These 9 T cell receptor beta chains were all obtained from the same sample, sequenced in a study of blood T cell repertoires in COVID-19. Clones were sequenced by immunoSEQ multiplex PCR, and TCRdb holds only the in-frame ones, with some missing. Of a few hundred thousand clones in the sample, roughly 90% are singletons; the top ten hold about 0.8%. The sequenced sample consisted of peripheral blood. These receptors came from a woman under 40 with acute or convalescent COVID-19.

The CDR3 region is CASTPPGTSGTWGETQYF. The CDR3 DNA reads as TGTGCCAGCACCCCTCCCGGGACTAGCGGAACTTGGGGGGAGACCCAGTACTTC. V is TRBV5-6 and J is TRBJ2-5; 11 bases agree with TRBD2. This CDR3 comprises 18 residues. Germline lookup yields CDR1 SGHDT and CDR2 YYEEEE. V shed 6 bases and J 5 bases; nucleotides not matched to a gene: 18.

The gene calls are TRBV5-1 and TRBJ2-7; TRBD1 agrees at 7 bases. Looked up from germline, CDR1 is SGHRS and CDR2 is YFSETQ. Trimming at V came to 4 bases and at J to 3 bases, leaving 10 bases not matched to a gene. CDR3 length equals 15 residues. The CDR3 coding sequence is TGCGCCAGCAGCCCACAGGGGTTAAATGTCTACGAGCAGTACTTC. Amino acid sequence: CASSPQGLNVYEQYF.

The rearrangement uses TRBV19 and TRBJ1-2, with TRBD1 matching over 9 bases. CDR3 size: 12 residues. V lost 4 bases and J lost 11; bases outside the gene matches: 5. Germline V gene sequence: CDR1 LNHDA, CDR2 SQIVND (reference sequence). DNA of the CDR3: TGTGCCAGTAGTACCGGGACAGGGTTGTACACCTTC. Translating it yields CASSTGTGLYTF. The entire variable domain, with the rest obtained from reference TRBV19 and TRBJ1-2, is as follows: DGGITQSPKYLFRKEGQNVTLSCEQNLNHDAMYWYRQDPGQGLRLIYYSQIVNDFQKGDIAEGYSVSREKKESFPLTVTSAQKNPTAFYLCASSTGTGLYTFGSGTRLTVV.

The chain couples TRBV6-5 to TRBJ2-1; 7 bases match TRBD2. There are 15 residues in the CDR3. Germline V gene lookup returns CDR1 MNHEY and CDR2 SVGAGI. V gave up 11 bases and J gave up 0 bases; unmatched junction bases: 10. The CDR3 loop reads CAVSRAGTSYNEQFF. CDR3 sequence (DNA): TGTGCCGTATCGAGAGCGGGAACCTCCTACAATGAGCAGTTCTTC.

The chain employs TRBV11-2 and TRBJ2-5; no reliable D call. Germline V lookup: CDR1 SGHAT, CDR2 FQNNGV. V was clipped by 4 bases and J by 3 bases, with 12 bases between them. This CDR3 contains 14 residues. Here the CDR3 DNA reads TGTGCCAGCAGCTCCCTCCCTAGGAAAGAGACCCAGTACTTC. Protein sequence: CASSSLPRKETQYF.

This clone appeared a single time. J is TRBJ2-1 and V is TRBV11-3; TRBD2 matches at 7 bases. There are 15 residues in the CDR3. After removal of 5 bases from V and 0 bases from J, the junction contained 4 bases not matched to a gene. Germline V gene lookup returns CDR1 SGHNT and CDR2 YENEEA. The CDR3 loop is CASSPAGSSYNEQFF. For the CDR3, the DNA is TGTGCCAGCAGCCCAGCGGGGAGCTCCTACAATGAGCAGTTCTTC.

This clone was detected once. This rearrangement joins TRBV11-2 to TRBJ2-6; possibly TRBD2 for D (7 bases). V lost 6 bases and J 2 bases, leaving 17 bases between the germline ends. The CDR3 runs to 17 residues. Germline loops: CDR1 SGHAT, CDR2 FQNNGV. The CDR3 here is CASRFASGGAGANVLTF. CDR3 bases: TGTGCCAGCAGATTCGCGTCGGGGGGCGCTGGGGCCAACGTCCTGACTTTC. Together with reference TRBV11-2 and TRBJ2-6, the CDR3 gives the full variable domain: EAGVAQSPRYKIIEKRQSVAFWCNPISGHATLYWYQQILGQGPKLLIQFQNNGVVDDSQLPKDRFSAERLKGVDSTLKIQPAKLEDSAVYLCASRFASGGAGANVLTFGAGSRLTVL.

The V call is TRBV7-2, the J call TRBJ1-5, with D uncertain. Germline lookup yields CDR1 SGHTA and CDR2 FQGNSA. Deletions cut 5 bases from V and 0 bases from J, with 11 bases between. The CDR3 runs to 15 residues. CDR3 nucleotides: TGTGCCAGCAGCCACAGCCCGAGTAGCAATCAGCCCCAGCATTTT. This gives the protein CASSHSPSSNQPQHF.

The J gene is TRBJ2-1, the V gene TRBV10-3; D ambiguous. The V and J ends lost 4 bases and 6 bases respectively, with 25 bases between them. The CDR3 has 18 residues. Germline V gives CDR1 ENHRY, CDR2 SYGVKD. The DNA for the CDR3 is TGTGCCATCAGTGGTTTCGAGCCAGGTGTAACAATGGGCAATGAGCAGTTCTTC. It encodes CAISGFEPGVTMGNEQFF.